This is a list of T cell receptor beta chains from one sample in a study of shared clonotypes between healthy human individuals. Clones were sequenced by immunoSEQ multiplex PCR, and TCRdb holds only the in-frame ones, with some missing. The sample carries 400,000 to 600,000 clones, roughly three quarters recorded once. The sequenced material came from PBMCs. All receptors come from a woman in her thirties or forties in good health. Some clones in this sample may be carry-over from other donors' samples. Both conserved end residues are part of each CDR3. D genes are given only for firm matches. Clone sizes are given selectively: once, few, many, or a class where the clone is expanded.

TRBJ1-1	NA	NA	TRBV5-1	CASSHPGTNTEAFF	TGCGCCAGCAGCCACCCCGGGACGAACACTGAAGCTTTCTTT
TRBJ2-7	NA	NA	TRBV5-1	CASNPQGMAYEQYF	TGCGCCAGCAACCCACAGGGTATGGCCTACGAGCAGTACTTC
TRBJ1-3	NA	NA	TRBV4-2	CASSPSLTNSGNTIYF	TGTGCCAGCAGCCCCTCTCTCACAAACTCTGGAAACACCATATATTTT
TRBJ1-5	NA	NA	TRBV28	CASSTSNQPQHF	TGTGCCAGCAGTACCAGCAATCAGCCCCAGCATTTT
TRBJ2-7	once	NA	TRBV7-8	CASSLARGIDEQYF	TGTGCCAGCAGCTTAGCTAGGGGAATCGACGAGCAGTACTTC
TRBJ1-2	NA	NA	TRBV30	CAWTSYRGGYTF	TGTGCCTGGACCTCCTATCGTGGTGGCTACACCTTC
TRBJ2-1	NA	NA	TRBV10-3	CAISEFGDYNEQFF	TGTGCCATCAGTGAATTCGGGGACTACAATGAGCAGTTCTTC
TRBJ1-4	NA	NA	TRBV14	CASSDSVGFF	TGTGCCAGCAGTGACAGCGTAGGTTTTTTT
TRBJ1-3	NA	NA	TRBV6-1	CASSEGRGRGTGNTIYF	TGTGCCAGCAGTGAAGGGAGAGGAAGGGGTACTGGAAACACCATATATTTT
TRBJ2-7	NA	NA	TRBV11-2	CASSFGTLLFDEQYF	TGTGCCAGCAGCTTTGGGACATTACTGTTCGACGAGCAGTACTTC
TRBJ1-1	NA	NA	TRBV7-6	CASSFGGSTEAFF	TGTGCCAGCAGCTTCGGGGGGAGCACTGAAGCTTTCTTT
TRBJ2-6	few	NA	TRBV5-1	CASSMGGTSSGANVLTF	TGCGCCAGCAGCATGGGTGGGACTTCTTCTGGGGCCAACGTCCTGACTTTC
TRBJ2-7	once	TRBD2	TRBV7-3	CASSYLAGGPYEQYF	TGTGCCAGCAGCTACCTAGCGGGAGGGCCCTACGAGCAGTACTTC
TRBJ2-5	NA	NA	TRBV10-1	CAPRLGGFQETQYF	TGCGCCCCTCGCCTGGGGGGATTTCAAGAGACCCAGTACTTC
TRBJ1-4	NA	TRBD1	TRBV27	CASSSRTGRINEKLFF	TGTGCCAGCAGTTCACGGACAGGGAGAATTAATGAAAAACTGTTTTTT
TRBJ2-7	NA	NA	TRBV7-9	CASSLAEALPYEQYF	TGTGCCAGCAGCTTAGCGGAGGCCCTCCCGTACGAGCAGTACTTC
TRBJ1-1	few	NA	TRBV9	CASRGSNTEAFF	TGTGCCAGCAGAGGTTCGAACACTGAAGCTTTCTTT
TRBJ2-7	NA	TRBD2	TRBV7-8	CASRLAGDSYEQYF	TGTGCCAGCAGATTAGCGGGAGACTCCTACGAGCAGTACTTC
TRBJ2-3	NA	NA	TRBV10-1	CASSEDTATDTQYF	TGCGCCAGCAGTGAGGATACAGCCACAGATACGCAGTATTTT
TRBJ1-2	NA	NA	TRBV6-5	CASSYSAGGQFYGYTF	TGTGCCAGCAGTTACTCAGCCGGGGGGCAGTTCTATGGCTACACCTTC
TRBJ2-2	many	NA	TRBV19	CASGAANTGELFF	TGTGCCAGCGGGGCAGCGAACACCGGGGAGCTGTTTTTT
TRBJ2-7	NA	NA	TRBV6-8	CASSYRGCHEQYF	TGTGCCAGCAGTTACAGGGGATGCCACGAGCAGTACTTC
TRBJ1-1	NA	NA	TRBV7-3	CASSQGRDNTEAFF	TGTGCCAGCAGTCAAGGTCGGGACAATACTGAAGCTTTCTTT
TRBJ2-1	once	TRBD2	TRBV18	CASSPNPGTSINEQFF	TGTGCCAGCTCACCCAACCCCGGGACTAGTATCAATGAGCAGTTCTTC
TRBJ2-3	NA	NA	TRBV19	CASNKGITDTQYF	TGTGCCAGTAACAAGGGCATCACAGATACGCAGTATTTT
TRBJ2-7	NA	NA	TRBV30	CAWMRAGGYEQYF	TGTGCCTGGATGCGGGCAGGAGGCTACGAGCAGTACTTC
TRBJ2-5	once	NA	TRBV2	CASSPEETQYF	TGTGCCAGCAGCCCAGAGGAGACCCAGTACTTC
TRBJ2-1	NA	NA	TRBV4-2	CASSQVGGPYNEQFF	TGTGCCAGCAGCCAAGTCGGGGGGCCCTACAATGAGCAGTTCTTC
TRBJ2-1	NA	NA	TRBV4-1	CASSQVGTYNEQFF	TGCGCCAGCAGCCAAGTAGGGACCTACAATGAGCAGTTCTTC
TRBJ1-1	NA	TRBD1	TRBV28	CASSTGDRVPITEAFF	TGTGCCAGCAGCACAGGGGACAGGGTACCTATCACTGAAGCTTTCTTT
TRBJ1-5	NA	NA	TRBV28	CASSPLDGDGNQPQHF	TGTGCCAGCAGTCCGCTGGATGGGGATGGCAATCAGCCCCAGCATTTT
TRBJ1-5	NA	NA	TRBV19	CASSITGSNQPQHF	TGTGCCAGTAGTATTACAGGTAGCAATCAGCCCCAGCATTTT
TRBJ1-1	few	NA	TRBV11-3	CASSLAAAMNTEAFF	TGTGCCAGCAGCTTAGCTGCCGCCATGAACACTGAAGCTTTCTTT
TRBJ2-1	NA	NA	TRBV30	CAWSQNAEQFF	TGTGCCTGGAGTCAGAATGCTGAGCAGTTCTTC
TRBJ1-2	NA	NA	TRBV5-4	CASSLGADYGYTF	TGTGCCAGCAGCTTGGGGGCGGACTATGGCTACACCTTC
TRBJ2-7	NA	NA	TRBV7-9	CASSPARGSSYEQYF	TGTGCCAGCAGCCCCGCCCGGGGGAGCTCCTACGAGCAGTACTTC
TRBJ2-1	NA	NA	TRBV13	CASSFRTDNEQFF	TGTGCCAGCAGCTTTCGGACCGACAATGAGCAGTTCTTC